Below are 6 T cell receptor beta chains sequenced from a single sample in a study of shared clonotypes between healthy human individuals. Sequenced by immunoSEQ multiplex PCR; TCRdb stores in-frame clones only, minus some. Here the sample spans approximately 2.5 million clones, over 85% being singletons. The sample taken for sequencing was naive CD4+ T cells sorted from blood. Subset reported: CD45RA+ positively selected. All receptors come from a man aged 18 to 35 in good health.

The chain uses TRBV7-8 and TRBJ2-7, with D tentatively TRBD2 (5 bases). The germline V and J ends were trimmed by 1 base and 1 base, with 8 bases remaining between them. Germline CDR1 and CDR2: SGHVS and FQNEAQ. This CDR3 contains 14 residues. CDR3 in amino acids: CASSLEAASYEQYF. DNA for the CDR3: TGTGCCAGCAGCTTAGAAGCGGCGTCCTACGAGCAGTACTTC.

The chain uses TRBV4-1 and TRBJ2-7, with 7 nucleotides matching TRBD2. The J segment lost 7 bases and the V segment lost 1 base, leaving 7 bases of the junction unmatched. CDR1 MGHRA and CDR2 YSYEKL come from the germline V gene. This CDR3 has 14 amino acids. The CDR3 sequence: CASSQAGGRGEQYF. The DNA for the CDR3 is TGCGCCAGCAGCCAAGCGGGGGGTAGAGGAGAGCAGTACTTC.

The V gene is TRBV4-1, the J gene TRBJ2-2; tentatively, D is TRBD2 (7 bases). V lost 2 bases, J lost 7 bases, and 17 bases lay in between. This CDR3 spans 16 amino acids. The germline CDR1 and CDR2 sequences are MGHRA and YSYEKL. CDR3 region: CASSQPSRGASGELFF. CDR3 nucleotide sequence: TGCGCCAGCAGCCAACCCTCCCGGGGGGCCAGCGGGGAGCTGTTTTTT.

J is TRBJ2-2 and V is TRBV9; D remains unclear. This CDR3 has 12 amino acids. V gave up 4 bases and J gave up 8 bases, with 9 bases separating them. From germline, CDR1 is SGDLS and CDR2 YYNGEE. The CDR3 DNA is TGTGCCAGCAGCTACCGGTCTGGGGAGCTGTTTTTT. It translates to CASSYRSGELFF.

V is TRBV21-1 and J is TRBJ1-6. TRBV21-1 is reported as a pseudogene. There are 14 residues in the CDR3. Written as DNA, the CDR3 is TGTGCCAGCAACGAGACCCGGTCCAATTCACCCCTCCACTTT. This sequence encodes CASNETRSNSPLHF.

The rearrangement uses TRBV6-1 and TRBJ2-7; 10 positions agree with TRBD1. The CDR3 has 15 amino acids. The trim removed 4 bases at V and 0 bases at J, leaving 3 bases unmatched. Per the germline V gene, CDR1 is MNHNS and CDR2 is SASEGT. The chain's CDR3 is CASSVGTGASYEQYF. The DNA of the CDR3 is TGTGCCAGCAGTGTAGGGACAGGGGCCTCCTACGAGCAGTACTTC.